This record covers a single T cell receptor (beta chain). Its specificity is unknown. Repertoires were generated with immunoSEQ multiplex PCR, while TCRdb's copy carries only in-frame clones and drops some. The table records about 77,000 clones, more than 70% of them present only once. The data originate from a study of OX40 agonist ivuxolimab in advanced cancers. Study in general: Clinicians treated patients with ivuxolimab, an agonistic anti-OX40 (CD134) antibody.

Blood sampling was done at baseline, cycle 4 day 1, and cycle 7 day 1. Trimming left V 4 bases short and J 3 bases short, with 15 bases between. Germline V gene lookup returns CDR1 SGHTA and CDR2 FQGTGA. The CDR3 runs 16 residues. Overall study findings and caveats: Several nonresponders also turned out to have low normalized T-cell clonal expansion.

The sample in question was CD4+ or CD8+ T cells sorted from blood, obtained in a trial of the OX40 agonist ivuxolimab. The chain is built from TRBV7-3 and TRBJ2-2; perhaps TRBD2 as D (5 bases). The source is an adult with an advanced solid tumor such as melanoma, head and neck, liver or kidney cancer. In DNA, the CDR3 is TGTGCCAGCAGCTCGGTGGCTAGCCGGGACACCGGGGAGCTGTTTTTT. Translation gives CASSSVASRDTGELFF. The complete variable domain, with remaining parts taken from reference TRBV7-3 and TRBJ2-2, reads GAGVSQTPSNKVTEKGKYVELRCDPISGHTALYWYRQSLGQGPEFLIYFQGTGAADDSGLPNDRFFAVRPEGSVSTLKIQRTERGDSAVYLCASSSVASRDTGELFFGEGSRLTVL.